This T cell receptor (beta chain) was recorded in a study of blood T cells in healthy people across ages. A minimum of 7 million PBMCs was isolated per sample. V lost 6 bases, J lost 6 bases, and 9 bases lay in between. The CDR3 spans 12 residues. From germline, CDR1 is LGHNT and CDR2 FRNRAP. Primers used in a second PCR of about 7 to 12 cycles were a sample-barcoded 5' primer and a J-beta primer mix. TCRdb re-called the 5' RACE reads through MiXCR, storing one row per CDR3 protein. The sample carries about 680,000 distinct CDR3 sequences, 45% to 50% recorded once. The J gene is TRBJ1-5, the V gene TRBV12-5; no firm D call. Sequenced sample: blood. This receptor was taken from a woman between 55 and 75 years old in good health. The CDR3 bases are TGTGCTAGTGGCGTCGGTGGTCAGCCCCAGCATTTT. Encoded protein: CASGVGGQPQHF.